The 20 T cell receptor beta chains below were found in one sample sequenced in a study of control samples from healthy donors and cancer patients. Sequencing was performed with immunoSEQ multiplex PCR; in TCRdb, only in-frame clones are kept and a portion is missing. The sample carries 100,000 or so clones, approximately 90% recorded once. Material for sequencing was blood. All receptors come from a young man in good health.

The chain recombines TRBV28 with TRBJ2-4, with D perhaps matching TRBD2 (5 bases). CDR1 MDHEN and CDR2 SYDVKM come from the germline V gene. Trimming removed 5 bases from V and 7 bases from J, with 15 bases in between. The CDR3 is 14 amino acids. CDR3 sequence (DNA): TGTGCCAGCAGTGCGGGCCTCGGGCGGAACATTCAGTACTTC. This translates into CASSAGLGRNIQYF.

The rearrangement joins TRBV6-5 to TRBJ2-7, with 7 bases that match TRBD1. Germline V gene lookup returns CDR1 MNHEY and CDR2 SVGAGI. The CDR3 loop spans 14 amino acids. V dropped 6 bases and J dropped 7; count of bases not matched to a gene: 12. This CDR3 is CASSNSDRVGEQYF. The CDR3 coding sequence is TGTGCCAGCAGCAATTCCGACAGGGTTGGGGAGCAGTACTTC.

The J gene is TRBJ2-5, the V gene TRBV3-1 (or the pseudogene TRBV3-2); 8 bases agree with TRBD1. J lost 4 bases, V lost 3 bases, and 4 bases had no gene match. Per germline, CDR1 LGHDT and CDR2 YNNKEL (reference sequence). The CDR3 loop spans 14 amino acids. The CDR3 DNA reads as TGTGCCAGCAGCCACCCGACAGGGGCAGAGACCCAGTACTTC. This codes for CASSHPTGAETQYF.

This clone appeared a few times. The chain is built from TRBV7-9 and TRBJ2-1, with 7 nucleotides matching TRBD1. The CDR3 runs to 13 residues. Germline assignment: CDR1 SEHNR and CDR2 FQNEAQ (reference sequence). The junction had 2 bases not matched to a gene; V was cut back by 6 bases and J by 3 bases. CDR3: CASRQGNYNEQFF. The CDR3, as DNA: TGTGCCAGCAGACAGGGGAACTACAATGAGCAGTTCTTC.

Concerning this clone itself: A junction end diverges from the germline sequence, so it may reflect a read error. DNA for the CDR3: TGTGCCAGCAGCTGGTCCGGGACAGATGTAAATTCACCCCCCCACTTT. Amino acid sequence: CASSWSGTDVNSPPHF. The chain carries TRBV2 and TRBJ1-6, with TRBD1 identical over 7 bases. Germline CDR1 SNHLY, CDR2 FYNNEI. The CDR3 totals 16 residues.

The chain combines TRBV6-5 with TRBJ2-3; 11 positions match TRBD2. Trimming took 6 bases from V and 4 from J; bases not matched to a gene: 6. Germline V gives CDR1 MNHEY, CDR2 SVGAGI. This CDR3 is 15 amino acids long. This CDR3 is CASRPGTSGSDTQYF. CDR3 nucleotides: TGTGCCAGCAGGCCCGGGACTAGCGGTTCAGATACGCAGTATTTT.

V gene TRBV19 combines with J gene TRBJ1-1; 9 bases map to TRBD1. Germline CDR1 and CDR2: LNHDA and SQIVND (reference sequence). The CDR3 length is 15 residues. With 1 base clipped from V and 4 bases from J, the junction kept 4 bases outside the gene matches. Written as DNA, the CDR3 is TGTGCCAGTAGTATAGGGGACAGGGTTTCCACTGAAGCTTTCTTT. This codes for CASSIGDRVSTEAFF.

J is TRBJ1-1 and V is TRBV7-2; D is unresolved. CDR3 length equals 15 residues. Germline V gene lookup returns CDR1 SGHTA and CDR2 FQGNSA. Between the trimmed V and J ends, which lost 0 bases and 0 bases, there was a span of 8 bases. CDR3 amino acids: CASSLAGPLNTEAFF. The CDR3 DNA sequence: TGTGCCAGCAGCTTAGCAGGACCGCTGAACACTGAAGCTTTCTTT.

The CDR3, as DNA: TGTGCCAGCAGTTTATTCGTGGATACGCAGTATTTT. Protein: CASSLFVDTQYF. The rearrangement joins TRBV12-3 or TRBV12-4 to TRBJ2-3; D unclear. The CDR3 runs 12 residues. Trimming cost V 2 bases and J 6 bases, with 6 bases left between them.

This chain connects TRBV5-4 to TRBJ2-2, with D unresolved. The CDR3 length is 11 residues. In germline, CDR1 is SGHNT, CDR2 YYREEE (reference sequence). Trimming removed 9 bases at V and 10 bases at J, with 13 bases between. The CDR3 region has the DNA TGTGCCACCATCTTAGGCCCGGAGCTGTTTTTT. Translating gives CATILGPELFF.

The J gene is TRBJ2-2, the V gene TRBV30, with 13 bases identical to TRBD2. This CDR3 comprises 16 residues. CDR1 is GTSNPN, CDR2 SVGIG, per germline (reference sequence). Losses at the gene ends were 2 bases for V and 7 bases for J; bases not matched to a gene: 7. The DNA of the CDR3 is TGTGCCTGGAGTCCCCGGACTAGCGGGGGAGGCGGGGAGCTGTTTTTT. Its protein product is CAWSPRTSGGGGELFF.

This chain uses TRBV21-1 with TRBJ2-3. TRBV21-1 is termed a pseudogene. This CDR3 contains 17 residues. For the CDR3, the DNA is TGTGCCAGCAGCAAAATTGAGGCAGGCCCCAAGACAGATACGCAGTATTTT. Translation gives CASSKIEAGPKTDTQYF.

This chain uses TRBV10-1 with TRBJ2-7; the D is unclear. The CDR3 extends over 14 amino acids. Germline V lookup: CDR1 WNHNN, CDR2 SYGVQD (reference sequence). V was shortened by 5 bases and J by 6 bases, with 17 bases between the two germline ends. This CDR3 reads CASSPLGSWREQYF. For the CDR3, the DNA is TGCGCCAGCAGTCCTCTTGGGTCCTGGCGCGAGCAGTACTTC.

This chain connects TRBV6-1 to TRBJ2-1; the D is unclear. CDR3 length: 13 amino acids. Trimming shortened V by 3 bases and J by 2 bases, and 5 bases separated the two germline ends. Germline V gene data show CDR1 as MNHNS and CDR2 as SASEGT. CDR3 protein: CASSERTYNEQFF. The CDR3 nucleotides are TGTGCCAGCAGTGAGCGGACCTACAATGAGCAGTTCTTC.

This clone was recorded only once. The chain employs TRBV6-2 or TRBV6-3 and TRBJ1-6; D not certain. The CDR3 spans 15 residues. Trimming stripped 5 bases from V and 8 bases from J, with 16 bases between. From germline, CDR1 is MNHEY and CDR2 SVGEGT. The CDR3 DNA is TGTGCCAGCAGTCCCATTCGGGGTATCGATTCACCCCTCCACTTT. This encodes CASSPIRGIDSPLHF.

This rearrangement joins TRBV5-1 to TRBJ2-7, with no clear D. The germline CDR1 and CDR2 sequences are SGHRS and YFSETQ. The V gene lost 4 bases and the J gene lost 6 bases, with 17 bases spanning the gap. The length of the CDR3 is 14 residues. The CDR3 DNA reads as TGCGCCAGCAGCCCCCTGGGATATACCCGCGAGCAGTACTTC. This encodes CASSPLGYTREQYF.

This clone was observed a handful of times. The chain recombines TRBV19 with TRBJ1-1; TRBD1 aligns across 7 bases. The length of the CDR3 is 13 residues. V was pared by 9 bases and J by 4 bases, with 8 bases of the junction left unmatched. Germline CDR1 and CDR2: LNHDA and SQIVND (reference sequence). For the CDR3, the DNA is TGTGCCAGCTGGAGACAGGGAGGCACTGAAGCTTTCTTT. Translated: CASWRQGGTEAFF.

CDR3 sequence reads: CASSLAGEAGGYTF. The CDR3 coding sequence is TGTGCCAGCAGCTTAGCAGGGGAGGCAGGTGGCTACACCTTC. The chain links TRBV7-2 to TRBJ1-2; D might be TRBD1 (5 bases). This CDR3 contains 14 residues. Germline V lookup: CDR1 SGHTA, CDR2 FQGNSA. The germline V and J ends were trimmed by 0 bases and 7 bases, with 12 bases remaining between them.

The DNA for the CDR3 is TGTGCCAGCAGCGTAGTCGGCTACACTAGCACAGATACGCAGTATTTT. Amino acids: CASSVVGYTSTDTQYF. The V call is TRBV9, the J call TRBJ2-3, with D uncertain. CDR3 length: 16 residues. V shed 0 bases and J shed 0 bases, with 11 bases lying between them. Germline CDR1 is SGDLS and CDR2 is YYNGEE.

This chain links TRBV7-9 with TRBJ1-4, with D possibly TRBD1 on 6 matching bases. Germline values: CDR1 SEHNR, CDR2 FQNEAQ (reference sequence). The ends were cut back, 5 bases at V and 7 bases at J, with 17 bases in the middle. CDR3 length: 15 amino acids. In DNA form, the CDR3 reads TGTGCCAGCAGCGCCGGGGACACCTTTCGTGAAAAACTGTTTTTT. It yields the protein CASSAGDTFREKLFF.